Here is one T cell receptor beta chain with its context. This entry is derived from a study of shared T cell receptors in the human thymus. The CDR3 totals 17 residues. Germline V gives CDR1 MDHEN, CDR2 SYDVKM. Profiling relied on immunoSEQ multiplex PCR, and the TCRdb table lists in-frame clones only, not all of them. The sample includes some 640,000 clones, approximately 89% of them seen just once. This sample also appeared in a second study, on human thymus T cells. From that report: The authors found apparently biased V and J gene usage in thymic and blood repertoires.

This TCR came from a boy under two years old with a congenital heart defect. The V gene is TRBV28, the J gene TRBJ2-5, with D hard to call. The DNA matches TRBJ2-7 better at its end, which makes the J call doubtful. The material sequenced was thymocytes. Written as DNA, the CDR3 is TGTGCCAGCAGTTTGGTAGCCCATAAAGGAACCCACTACGAGCAGTACTTC. Residues: CASSLVAHKGTHYEQYF.